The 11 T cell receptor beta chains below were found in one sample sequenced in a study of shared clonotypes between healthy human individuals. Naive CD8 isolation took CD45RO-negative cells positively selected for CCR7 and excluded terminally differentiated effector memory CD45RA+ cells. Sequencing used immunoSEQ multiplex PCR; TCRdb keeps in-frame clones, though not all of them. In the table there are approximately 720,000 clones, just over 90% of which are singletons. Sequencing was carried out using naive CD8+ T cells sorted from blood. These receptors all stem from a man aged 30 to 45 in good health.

CDR3 nucleotides: TGTGCCAGCTCGGAGCTTTCAAGCGGGAGGGTTTACGAGCAGTACTTC. This gives the protein CASSELSSGRVYEQYF. The V gene is TRBV18, the J gene TRBJ2-7; 10 bases map to TRBD2. There are 16 residues in the CDR3. The J segment lost 4 bases and the V segment lost 6 bases, leaving 12 bases of the junction unmatched. Per the germline V gene, CDR1 is KGHSH and CDR2 is LQKENI.

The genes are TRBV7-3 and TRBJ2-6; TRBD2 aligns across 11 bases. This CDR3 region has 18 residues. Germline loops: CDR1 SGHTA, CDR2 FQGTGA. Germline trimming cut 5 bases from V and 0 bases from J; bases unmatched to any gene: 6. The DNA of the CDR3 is TGTGCCAGCAGCGCGTACCTAGCGGGGGGCTCTGGGGCCAACGTCCTGACTTTC. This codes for CASSAYLAGGSGANVLTF. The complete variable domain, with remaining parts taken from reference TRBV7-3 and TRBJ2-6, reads GAGVSQTPSNKVTEKGKYVELRCDPISGHTALYWYRQSLGQGPEFLIYFQGTGAADDSGLPNDRFFAVRPEGSVSTLKIQRTERGDSAVYLCASSAYLAGGSGANVLTFGAGSRLTVL.

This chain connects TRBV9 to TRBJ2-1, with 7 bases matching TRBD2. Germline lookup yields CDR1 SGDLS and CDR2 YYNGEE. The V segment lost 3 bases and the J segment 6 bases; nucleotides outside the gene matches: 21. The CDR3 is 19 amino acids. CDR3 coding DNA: TGTGCCAGCAGCGGGCAGATTTTGGGGGGGACTCTGGACTCCAATGAGCAGTTCTTC. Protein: CASSGQILGGTLDSNEQFF.

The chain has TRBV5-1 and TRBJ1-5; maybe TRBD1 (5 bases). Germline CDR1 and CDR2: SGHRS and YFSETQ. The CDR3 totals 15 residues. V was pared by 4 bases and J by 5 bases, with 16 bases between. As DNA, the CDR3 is TGCGCCAGCAGCCCGGAGGGGCAGGGCGATCAGCCCCAGCATTTT. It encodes CASSPEGQGDQPQHF.

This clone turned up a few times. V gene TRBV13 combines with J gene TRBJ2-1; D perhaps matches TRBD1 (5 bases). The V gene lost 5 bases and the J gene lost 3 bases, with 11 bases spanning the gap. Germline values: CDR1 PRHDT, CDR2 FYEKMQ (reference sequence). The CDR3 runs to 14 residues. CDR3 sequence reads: CASSPTVSYNEQFF. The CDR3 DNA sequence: TGTGCCAGCAGCCCGACAGTAAGCTACAATGAGCAGTTCTTC.

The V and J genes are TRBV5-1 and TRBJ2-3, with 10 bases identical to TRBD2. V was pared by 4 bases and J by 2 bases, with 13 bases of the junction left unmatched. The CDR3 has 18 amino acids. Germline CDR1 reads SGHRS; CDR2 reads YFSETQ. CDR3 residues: CASSLGLAALVSTDTQYF. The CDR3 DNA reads TGCGCCAGCAGCCTAGGACTAGCGGCCCTTGTCTCCACAGATACGCAGTATTTT.

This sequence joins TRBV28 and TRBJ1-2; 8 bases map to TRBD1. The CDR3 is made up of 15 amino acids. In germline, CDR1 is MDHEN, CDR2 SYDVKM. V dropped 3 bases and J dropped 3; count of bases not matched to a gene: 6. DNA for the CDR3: TGTGCCAGCAGTTTCAGGGCAGGGGGCCACTATGGCTACACCTTC. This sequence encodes CASSFRAGGHYGYTF.

The CDR3 DNA is TGTGCCAGCAGCGTAACCGGGACAGGGTCCAATGAGCAGTTCTTC. As protein: CASSVTGTGSNEQFF. The genes are TRBV9 and TRBJ2-1; 9 bases match TRBD1. CDR3 length: 15 amino acids. J lost 6 bases, V lost 1 base, and 5 bases had no gene match. In germline, CDR1 is SGDLS, CDR2 YYNGEE.

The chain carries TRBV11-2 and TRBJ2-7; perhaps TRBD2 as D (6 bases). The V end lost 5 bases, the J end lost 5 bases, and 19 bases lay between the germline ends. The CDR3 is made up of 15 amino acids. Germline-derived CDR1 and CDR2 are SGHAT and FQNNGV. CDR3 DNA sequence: TGTGCCAGCAGCCGAACAGGAGGGTTCTTCGACGAGCAGTACTTC. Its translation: CASSRTGGFFDEQYF.

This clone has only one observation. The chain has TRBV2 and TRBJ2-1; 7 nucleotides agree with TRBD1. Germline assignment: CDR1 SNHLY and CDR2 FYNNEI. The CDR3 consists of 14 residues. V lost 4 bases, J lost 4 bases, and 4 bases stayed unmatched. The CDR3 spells CASSGRGQYNEQFF. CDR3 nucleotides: TGTGCCAGCAGTGGACGGGGACAGTACAATGAGCAGTTCTTC.

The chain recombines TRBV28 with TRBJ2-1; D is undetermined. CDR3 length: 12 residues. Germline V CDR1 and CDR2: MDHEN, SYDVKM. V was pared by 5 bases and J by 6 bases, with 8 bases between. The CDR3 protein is CASSGNRNEQFF. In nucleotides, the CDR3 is TGTGCCAGCAGTGGGAACCGCAATGAGCAGTTCTTC.